The clone carrying this T cell receptor beta chain was observed a handful of times. The target antigen is unknown. This specimen belongs to a study of identical twins. One entry per CDR3 protein results from TCRdb running MiXCR on the 5' RACE reads. The sample lists 300,000 or so distinct CDR3 sequences; less than 9.5% were seen once. Study-level points and caveats: Analyses of zero insertions could, in part, be confounded by invariant MAIT and iNKT cells.

This CDR3 comprises 15 residues. V was shortened by 1 base and J by 2 bases, with 12 bases between the two germline ends. Germline loops: CDR1 LGHDT, CDR2 YNNKEL (reference sequence). These records were also assigned to another study, of yellow fever vaccine responses in identical twins.

Sequencing input: CD8+ T cells sorted from blood. The clonotype comes from a woman younger than 35 in good health. The chain links TRBV3-1 to TRBJ2-7, with D perhaps matching TRBD2 (5 bases). CDR3 sequence reads: CASSQAGSPTYEQYF. The CDR3 DNA sequence: TGTGCCAGCAGCCAAGCGGGGTCGCCTACCTACGAGCAGTACTTC.